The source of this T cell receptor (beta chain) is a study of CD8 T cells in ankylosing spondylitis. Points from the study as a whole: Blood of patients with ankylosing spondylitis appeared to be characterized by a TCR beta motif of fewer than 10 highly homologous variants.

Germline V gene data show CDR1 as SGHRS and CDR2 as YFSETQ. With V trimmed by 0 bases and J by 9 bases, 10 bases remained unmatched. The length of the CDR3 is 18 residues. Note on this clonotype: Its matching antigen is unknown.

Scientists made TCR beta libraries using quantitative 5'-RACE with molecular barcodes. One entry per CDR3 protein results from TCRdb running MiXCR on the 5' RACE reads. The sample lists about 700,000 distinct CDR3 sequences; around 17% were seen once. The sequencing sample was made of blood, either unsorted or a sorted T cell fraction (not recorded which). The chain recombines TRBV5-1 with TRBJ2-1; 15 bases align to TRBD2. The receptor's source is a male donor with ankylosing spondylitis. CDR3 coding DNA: TGCGCCAGCAGCTTGGAGGGACTAGCGGGAGGTTTGGCAGGTGAGCAGTTCTTC. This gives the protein CASSLEGLAGGLAGEQFF.